These 22 T cell receptor beta chains came from one sample sequenced in a study of response to subunit inactivated influenza vaccine. MiXCR was run by TCRdb on the RT-PCR reads, yielding one entry per CDR3 protein. The repertoire consists of 500,000 to 650,000 distinct CDR3 sequences, with about 7.6% occurring once and the leading ten covering around 13%. The material was PBMCs from blood, obtained around 25 months after vaccination. The source is a man in his fifties or sixties who received an inactivated influenza vaccine.

The chain employs TRBV12-3 or TRBV12-4 and TRBJ1-2, with D perhaps TRBD1 (6 bases). This CDR3 is built from 13 residues. Trimming shortened V by 5 bases and J by 8 bases, and 15 bases separated the two germline ends. Here the CDR3 reads CASSPMTGSGYTF. Written as DNA, the CDR3 is TGTGCCAGCAGTCCGATGACAGGTTCCGGCTACACCTTC.

Here the CDR3 DNA reads TGTGCCATCCGCGGTATAGCGGGAGTAGACAATGAGCAGTTCTTC. Its protein is CAIRGIAGVDNEQFF. The V gene is TRBV6-2 or TRBV6-3, the J gene TRBJ2-1, with TRBD2 matching over 9 bases. After removal of 10 bases from V and 5 bases from J, the junction contained 12 bases not matched to a gene. Germline lookup yields CDR1 MNHEY and CDR2 SVGEGT. CDR3 size: 15 residues.

At least ten counts were recorded for this clonotype. The rearrangement joins TRBV2 to TRBJ1-5; 8 bases align to TRBD1. The CDR3 consists of 12 residues. The germline gives CDR1 SNHLY, CDR2 FYNNEI. V shed 6 bases and J 6 bases; nucleotides not matched to a gene: 1. The CDR3 nucleotides are TGTGCCAGCAGCGGACAGGGTCAGCCCCAGCATTTT. It codes for CASSGQGQPQHF.

This clonotype was observed many times. The rearrangement joins TRBV6-5 to TRBJ1-5; tentatively, D is TRBD1 (6 bases). Germline CDR1 MNHEY, CDR2 SVGAGI. CDR3 length: 18 residues. V lost 0 bases and J lost 0, with 15 bases in between. The CDR3 is CASSYSSRGRYSNQPQHF. The CDR3 bases are TGTGCCAGCAGTTACTCGAGTAGGGGGAGGTATAGCAATCAGCCCCAGCATTTT.

This clonotype was counted many times. The CDR3 sequence: CASSSQGVGNQPQHF. DNA of the CDR3: TGTGCCAGCAGCTCCCAAGGGGTTGGCAATCAGCCCCAGCATTTT. This chain connects TRBV12-3 or TRBV12-4 to TRBJ1-5; maybe TRBD1 (5 bases). V gave up 6 bases and J gave up 2 bases, with 14 bases separating them. The CDR3 is made up of 15 amino acids.

The V gene is TRBV4-3, the J gene TRBJ2-1; possibly TRBD1 for D (5 bases). V dropped 0 bases and J dropped 6 bases, with 15 bases sitting between them. CDR3 length equals 16 residues. Germline loops: CDR1 LGHNA, CDR2 YSLEER. CDR3 sequence reads: CASSQDRAGYFNEQFF. In DNA, the CDR3 is TGCGCCAGCAGCCAAGATAGGGCAGGGTATTTCAATGAGCAGTTCTTC.

This clonotype was counted a few times. J is TRBJ2-2 and V is TRBV27; the match to TRBD1 covers 7 bases. This CDR3 comprises 14 residues. Germline lookup yields CDR1 MNHEY and CDR2 SMNVEV (reference sequence). The V and J ends lost 5 bases and 5 bases, in that order; junction bases with no gene match: 5. This CDR3 reads CASSHRQGTGELFF. DNA for the CDR3: TGTGCCAGCAGTCATCGACAGGGTACCGGGGAGCTGTTTTTT.

There are a few counts of this clonotype. This chain joins TRBV27 and TRBJ2-3; D ambiguous. CDR1 and CDR2 from the germline V gene are MNHEY and SMNVEV (reference sequence). V lost 5 bases to trimming and J lost 0 bases, with 9 bases between them. The CDR3 contains 14 residues. CDR3 loop: CASSPAYSTDTQYF. The CDR3 DNA sequence: TGTGCCAGCAGTCCTGCATATAGCACAGATACGCAGTATTTT.

The V and J genes are TRBV3-1 and TRBJ2-1, with TRBD2 matching 10 bases. The V gene's germline CDR1 is LGHDT and CDR2 YNNKEL (reference sequence). CDR3 length: 15 amino acids. The ends lost 3 bases at V and 8 bases at J; junction bases unmatched: 7. The DNA for the CDR3 is TGTGCCAGCAGCCACAGCGGGGGGGCCCTCCATGAGCAGTTCTTC. Protein sequence: CASSHSGGALHEQFF.

V is TRBV20-1 and J is TRBJ2-3, with 8 bases that match TRBD2. The germline gives CDR1 DFQATT, CDR2 SNEGSKA (reference sequence). With V trimmed by 5 bases and J by 4 bases, 8 bases remained unmatched. The CDR3 totals 14 residues. The CDR3 region has the DNA TGCAGTGCTTGGGGACTAGTTCAGTCAGATACGCAGTATTTT. Residues: CSAWGLVQSDTQYF.

This clonotype was counted only a few times. V is TRBV18 and J is TRBJ2-7, with 7 bases lining up with TRBD1. Germline-derived CDR1 and CDR2 are KGHSH and LQKENI. V lost 3 bases and J lost 7; bases outside the gene matches: 6. This CDR3 comprises 13 residues. CDR3 sequence: CASSPVTGYEQYF. Written as DNA, the CDR3 is TGTGCCAGCTCACCGGTGACAGGGTATGAGCAGTACTTC.

This clonotype has a count of ten or more. This chain uses TRBV12-3 or TRBV12-4 with TRBJ1-2, with 7 bases lining up with TRBD1. The CDR3 spans 14 residues. Trimming cost V 6 bases and J 0 bases; bases outside gene matches: 4. The CDR3 coding sequence is TGTGCCAGCAGCAGACAGGGTACTAACTATGGCTACACCTTC. Residues: CASSRQGTNYGYTF.

A few counts support this clonotype. V usage is TRBV7-9 and J usage is TRBJ1-5; 9 bases line up with TRBD1. CDR1 is SEHNR, CDR2 FQNEAQ, per germline (reference sequence). There are 15 residues in the CDR3. Trimming at V came to 1 base and at J to 11 bases, leaving 9 bases not matched to a gene. CDR3 nucleotide sequence: TGTGCCAGCAGCTTAGGTGACCGGGACAGGGAGACCCAGCATTTT. It is translated as CASSLGDRDRETQHF.

Only a few counts were recorded for this clonotype. The chain employs TRBV11-2 and TRBJ2-1; no reliable D call. Germline V gene sequence: CDR1 SGHAT, CDR2 FQNNGV. The V end lost 6 bases, the J end lost 4 bases, and 10 bases lay between the germline ends. This CDR3 has 13 amino acids. CDR3 protein: CASRLDVYNEQFF. The CDR3 bases are TGTGCCAGCAGGTTGGACGTATACAATGAGCAGTTCTTC.

This chain uses TRBV7-2 with TRBJ1-2; D possibly corresponds to TRBD1 (5 bases). Trimming left V 4 bases short and J 1 base short, with 10 bases between. From germline, CDR1 is SGHTA and CDR2 FQGNSA. The CDR3 spans 14 residues. CDR3: CASSSGSGNYGYTF. The CDR3 DNA reads TGTGCCAGCAGCTCAGGGTCCGGTAACTATGGCTACACCTTC. The full variable domain, in which reference TRBV7-2 and TRBJ1-2 provide the parts outside the CDR3, is GAGVSQSPSNKVTEKGKDVELRCDPISGHTALYWYRQSLGQGLEFLIYFQGNSAPDKSGLPSDRFSAERTGGSVSTLTIQRTQQEDSAVYLCASSSGSGNYGYTFGSGTRLTVV.

For this clonotype: This may be a read error: a much more frequent sequence differs by one nucleotide. CDR3 bases: TGTGCCAGCAGCCAAGTGGCAGTGAACTCTGAAGCTTTCTTT. It codes for CASSQVAVNSEAFF. The chain is built from TRBV4-2 and TRBJ1-1; no firm D call. CDR1 is LGHNA and CDR2 is YNFKEQ in the germline V gene. The CDR3 runs to 14 residues.

This clonotype has ten or more counts. V gene TRBV13 combines with J gene TRBJ1-6; D is unclear. The CDR3 has 16 residues. CDR1 and CDR2 (germline): PRHDT, FYEKMQ (reference sequence). V gave up 2 bases and J gave up 0 bases, with 8 bases separating them. CDR3 DNA sequence: TGTGCCAGCAGCTTACGGACTAGCTCCTATAATTCACCCCTCCACTTT. Amino acid sequence: CASSLRTSSYNSPLHF.

This clonotype was counted at least ten times. The V gene is TRBV4-1, the J gene TRBJ2-1; maybe TRBD1 (5 bases). The germline V gene has CDR1 MGHRA and CDR2 YSYEKL. This CDR3 comprises 15 residues. Trimming cost V 0 bases and J 4 bases, with 10 bases left between them. The CDR3 DNA reads as TGCGCCAGCAGCCAAGATCGAGACAGATACAATGAGCAGTTCTTC. Amino acid sequence: CASSQDRDRYNEQFF.

This clonotype was seen ten or more times. The rearrangement links TRBV20-1 to TRBJ2-2; D gene uncertain. CDR1 DFQATT and CDR2 SNEGSKA come from the germline V gene (reference sequence). The CDR3 runs to 12 residues. Trimming shortened V by 7 bases and J by 2 bases, and 8 bases separated the two germline ends. CDR3 nucleotides: TGCAGTGGACTGACAAACACCGGGGAGCTGTTTTTT. Translated: CSGLTNTGELFF.

For the CDR3, the DNA is TGTGCCAGCAGCCAAGAATCGGGGCGCCGAAATTCACCCCTCCACTTT. This translates into CASSQESGRRNSPLHF. The chain is built from TRBV3-1 and TRBJ1-6; possible D gene TRBD1, 5 bases. This CDR3 comprises 16 residues. V lost 0 bases and J 7 bases, leaving 13 bases between the germline ends. The V gene's germline CDR1 is LGHDT and CDR2 YNNKEL (reference sequence).

The gene calls are TRBV11-2 and TRBJ2-2; TRBD1 aligns across 7 bases. The CDR3 covers 15 residues. J lost 6 bases, V lost 5 bases, and 9 bases had no gene match. Germline lookup yields CDR1 SGHAT and CDR2 FQNNGV. The CDR3 DNA follows: TGTGCCAGCAGCCGAGACAGGGTTCATTCCGGGGAGCTGTTTTTT. This gives the protein CASSRDRVHSGELFF.

The V call is TRBV20-1, the J call TRBJ2-2; TRBD2 aligns across 10 bases. CDR3 length: 15 residues. Germline loops: CDR1 DFQATT, CDR2 SNEGSKA (reference sequence). Germline trimming cut 2 bases from V and 6 bases from J; bases unmatched to any gene: 6. This CDR3 reads CSARRRSGGAGELFF. The CDR3 coding sequence is TGCAGTGCTAGAAGACGAAGCGGGGGGGCCGGGGAGCTGTTTTTT.